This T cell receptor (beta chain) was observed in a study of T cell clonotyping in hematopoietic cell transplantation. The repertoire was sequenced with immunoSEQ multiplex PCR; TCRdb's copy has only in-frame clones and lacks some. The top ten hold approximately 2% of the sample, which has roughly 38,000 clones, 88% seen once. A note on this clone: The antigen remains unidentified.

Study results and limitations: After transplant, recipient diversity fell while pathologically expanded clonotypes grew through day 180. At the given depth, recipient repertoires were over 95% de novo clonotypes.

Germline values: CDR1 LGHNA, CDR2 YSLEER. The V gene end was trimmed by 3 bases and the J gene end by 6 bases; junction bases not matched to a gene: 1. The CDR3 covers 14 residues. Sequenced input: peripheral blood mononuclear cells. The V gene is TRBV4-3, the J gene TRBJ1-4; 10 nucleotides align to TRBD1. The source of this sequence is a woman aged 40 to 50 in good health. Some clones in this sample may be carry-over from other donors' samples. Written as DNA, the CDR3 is TGCGCCAGCAGCCACGACAGGGGGCATGAAAAACTGTTTTTT. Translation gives CASSHDRGHEKLFF.